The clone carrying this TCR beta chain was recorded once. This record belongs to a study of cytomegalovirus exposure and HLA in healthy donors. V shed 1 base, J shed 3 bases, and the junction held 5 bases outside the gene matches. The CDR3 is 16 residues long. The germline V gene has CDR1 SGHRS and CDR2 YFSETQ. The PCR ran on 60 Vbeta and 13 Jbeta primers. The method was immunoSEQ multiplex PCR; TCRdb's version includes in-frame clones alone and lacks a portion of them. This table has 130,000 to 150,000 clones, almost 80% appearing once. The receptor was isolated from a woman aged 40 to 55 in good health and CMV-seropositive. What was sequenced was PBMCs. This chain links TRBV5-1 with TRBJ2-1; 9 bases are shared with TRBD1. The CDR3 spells CASSLSGGQGYNEQFF. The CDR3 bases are TGCGCCAGCAGCTTGTCCGGGGGACAGGGCTACAATGAGCAGTTCTTC.